These 29 T cell receptor beta chains originate from one sample sequenced in a study of T cells in Graves' hyperthyroidism and ophthalmopathy. RNA transcripts provided the source from which TCR beta CDR3 regions were amplified. A first-round RT-PCR of the TCR CDR3 used the HTBI primer set. TCRdb used MiXCR to reprocess the multiplex PCR reads, holding one entry per CDR3 protein. The table lists about 380,000 distinct CDR3 sequences, around 20% of them singletons, with around 40% in the top ten. Sequencing input: blood. The receptors were sampled from a man between 18 and 35 years old with Graves' ophthalmopathy.

The table lists this clonotype with a few counts. The V call is TRBV2, the J call TRBJ1-2, with TRBD1 matching over 8 bases. The CDR3 runs 15 residues. Unmatched junction bases numbered 13, after V lost 6 bases and J lost 7 bases. Germline values: CDR1 SNHLY, CDR2 FYNNEI. CDR3 in DNA: TGTGCCAGCAGCCTGGGCAGGGGGCAGGGCTTTGGCTACACCTTC. Protein product: CASSLGRGQGFGYTF.

This clonotype has only one observation. This may come from a read error, since a much larger clone is one base off. The gene calls are TRBV24-1 and TRBJ2-3; no clear D gene. Germline V gives CDR1 KGHDR, CDR2 SFDVKD. With 2 bases removed from V and 4 bases from J, the gap between germline ends came to 6 bases. This CDR3 has 13 amino acids. DNA of the CDR3: TGTGCCACCAGTGATTCCCTCGCAGATACGCAGTATTTT. As protein: CATSDSLADTQYF.

This clonotype was seen a handful of times. The rearrangement uses TRBV27 and TRBJ2-5, with D unclear. Trimming removed 6 bases at V and 0 bases at J, with 11 bases between. CDR1 and CDR2 (germline): MNHEY, SMNVEV (reference sequence). This CDR3 contains 14 residues. As DNA, the CDR3 is TGTGCCAGCAGCAGGTCCAGCTACCAAGAGACCCAGTACTTC. Translation gives CASSRSSYQETQYF.

This clonotype turned up a few times. Germline is not matched at one junction end, which may reflect a read error. The chain links TRBV7-7 to TRBJ2-1, with D perhaps TRBD2 (5 bases). The CDR3 has 15 residues. Germline V gene data show CDR1 as SSHAT and CDR2 as FNYEAQ (reference sequence). CDR3 protein: CASSLESGSYNEQFF. CDR3 nucleotides: TGTGCTAGCAGCTTAGAAAGCGGATCCTACAATGAGCAGTTCTTC.

This clonotype was seen at least ten times. The chain carries TRBV24-1 and TRBJ1-2, with 9 bases that match TRBD1. Germline V gives CDR1 KGHDR, CDR2 SFDVKD. The CDR3 contains 14 residues. V shed 7 bases and J 2 bases; nucleotides not matched to a gene: 4. The CDR3: CATSGTGKNYGYTF. The DNA of the CDR3 is TGTGCCACCAGCGGGACAGGGAAGAACTATGGCTACACCTTC.

This clonotype was detected ten times or more. V and J are TRBV11-1 and TRBJ2-1, with 13 bases fitting TRBD2. The CDR3 runs to 15 residues. The V gene end was trimmed by 5 bases and the J gene end by 7 bases; junction bases not matched to a gene: 5. CDR1 SGHAT and CDR2 FQDESV come from the germline V gene (reference sequence). The CDR3 reads CASSLGLAGMNEQFF. The DNA of the CDR3 is TGTGCCAGCAGCCTGGGACTAGCGGGGATGAATGAGCAGTTCTTC.

This clonotype was seen at least ten times. J is TRBJ2-7 and V is TRBV2; TRBD1 matches at 7 bases. In germline, CDR1 is SNHLY, CDR2 FYNNEI. The CDR3 is 12 residues long. The V and J ends lost 6 bases and 7 bases, in that order; junction bases with no gene match: 6. CDR3 sequence: CASSWTGGEQYF. CDR3 coding DNA: TGTGCCAGCAGCTGGACAGGCGGGGAGCAGTACTTC.

This clonotype was seen many times. The V call is TRBV11-2, the J call TRBJ2-5; D is ambiguous. Trimming removed 6 bases at V and 7 bases at J, with 12 bases between. The germline V gene encodes CDR1 SGHAT and CDR2 FQNNGV. CDR3 length equals 12 residues. For the CDR3, the DNA is TGTGCCAGCAGACAAGACGGCCGGACCCAGTACTTC. This codes for CASRQDGRTQYF.

V usage is TRBV29-1 and J usage is TRBJ1-1; a possible D gene is TRBD1 (6 bases). This CDR3 has 12 amino acids. V was clipped by 0 bases and J by 4 bases, with 6 bases between them. Germline V gene data show CDR1 as SQVTM and CDR2 as ANQGSEA. The CDR3 DNA sequence: TGCAGCGTTGAAGAGGGGGCCACTGAAGCTTTCTTT. This translates into CSVEEGATEAFF.

The rearrangement links TRBV5-1 to TRBJ2-3; 8 nucleotides line up with TRBD2. Germline V gene sequence: CDR1 SGHRS, CDR2 YFSETQ. The CDR3 sequence is 14 residues long. V was pared by 0 bases and J by 5 bases, with 2 bases of the junction left unmatched. The chain's CDR3 is CASSLAGGEDTQYF. The CDR3 bases are TGCGCCAGCAGCTTGGCCGGGGGGGAAGATACGCAGTATTTT.

This rearrangement joins TRBV27 to TRBJ1-4, with D perhaps TRBD1 (5 bases). The CDR3 consists of 15 residues. The ends were cut back, 0 bases at V and 3 bases at J, with 8 bases in the middle. Germline CDR1 and CDR2: MNHEY and SMNVEV (reference sequence). The CDR3 reads CASSLSQGANEKLFF. In nucleotides, the CDR3 is TGTGCCAGCAGTTTATCGCAGGGAGCTAATGAAAAACTGTTTTTT.

This clonotype was recorded at least ten times. This sequence joins TRBV7-3 and TRBJ1-1; perhaps TRBD1 as D (5 bases). Per the germline V gene, CDR1 is SGHTA and CDR2 is FQGTGA. CDR3 length equals 14 residues. V shed 5 bases and J shed 4 bases, with 14 bases lying between them. The CDR3 DNA is TGTGCCAGCAGCCCTCCAAGGGGTTCCACTGAAGCTTTCTTT. This translates into CASSPPRGSTEAFF.

This clonotype was detected many times. The CDR3 nucleotides are TGTGCCAGCAGTTACGGCAGTGAAGCTTTCTTT. Amino acids: CASSYGSEAFF. The chain links TRBV6-5 to TRBJ1-1; D ambiguous. CDR3 length: 11 residues. Germline assignment: CDR1 MNHEY and CDR2 SVGAGI. V was pared by 2 bases and J by 7 bases, with 5 bases between.

The chain carries TRBV7-8 and TRBJ1-2, with 10 bases matching TRBD1. Germline assignment: CDR1 SGHVS and CDR2 FQNEAQ. V was pared by 1 base and J by 6 bases, with 8 bases of the junction left unmatched. The CDR3 runs 16 residues. CDR3 DNA sequence: TGTGCCAGCAGCTTAGACCCGGACAGGGGGTTGCATGGCTACACCTTC. This sequence encodes CASSLDPDRGLHGYTF. The entire variable domain, with the rest obtained from reference TRBV7-8 and TRBJ1-2, is as follows: GAGVSQSPRYKVAKRGQDVALRCDPISGHVSLFWYQQALGQGPEFLTYFQNEAQLDKSGLPSDRFFAERPEGSVSTLKIQRTQQEDSAVYLCASSLDPDRGLHGYTFGSGTRLTVV.

The chain recombines TRBV9 with TRBJ1-6, with D unresolved. The CDR3 runs 14 residues. V shed 0 bases and J shed 7 bases, with 8 bases lying between them. Germline V gene data show CDR1 as SGDLS and CDR2 as YYNGEE. The CDR3 DNA reads TGTGCCAGCAGCGTAGGTCAGGTGAATTCACCCCTCCACTTT. The encoded protein is CASSVGQVNSPLHF.

This clonotype was counted between two and nine times. The chain has TRBV19 and TRBJ2-1; no reliable D call. Germline CDR1 reads LNHDA; CDR2 reads SQIVND (reference sequence). The CDR3 is made up of 13 amino acids. Trimming shortened V by 4 bases and J by 4 bases, and 8 bases separated the two germline ends. Here the CDR3 DNA reads TGTGCCAGTAGTACGGGCCAATACAATGAGCAGTTCTTC. Amino acids: CASSTGQYNEQFF.

The gene calls are TRBV5-1 and TRBJ2-2; D is uncertain. Germline-derived CDR1 and CDR2 are SGHRS and YFSETQ. The CDR3 totals 15 residues. Deletions cut 1 base from V and 2 bases from J, with 9 bases between. The DNA of the CDR3 is TGCGCCAGCAGCTTGAAAGGGATTAACACCGGGGAGCTGTTTTTT. This encodes CASSLKGINTGELFF.

In this sample, this clonotype turned up many times. This chain uses TRBV11-2 with TRBJ2-3; D perhaps matches TRBD1 (6 bases). CDR1 and CDR2 from the germline V gene are SGHAT and FQNNGV. Deletions cut 4 bases from V and 2 bases from J, with 13 bases between. The CDR3 has 15 residues. The CDR3: CASSSSGHHTDTQYF. The CDR3 coding sequence is TGTGCCAGCAGCTCCTCGGGACACCACACAGATACGCAGTATTTT.

This clonotype was picked up a small number of times. The chain links TRBV3-1 to TRBJ1-3; D gene unclear. This CDR3 spans 16 amino acids. The V and J ends lost 0 bases and 4 bases respectively, with 13 bases between them. Germline lookup yields CDR1 LGHDT and CDR2 YNNKEL (reference sequence). The CDR3 loop is CASSQDNRVSGNTIYF. The DNA of the CDR3 is TGTGCCAGCAGCCAAGATAACCGGGTATCAGGAAACACCATATATTTT.

A remark on this clonotype: This may be a read error: a much more frequent sequence differs by one nucleotide. The CDR3 DNA follows: TGTGCCAGCGGATGGGGCGGGGGTCCCTACAATGAGCAGTTCTTC. It codes for CASGWGGGPYNEQFF. This chain joins TRBV7-3 and TRBJ2-1; 7 nucleotides line up with TRBD2. Per germline, CDR1 SGHTA and CDR2 FQGTGA. The CDR3 totals 15 residues. V shed 8 bases and J 2 bases; nucleotides not matched to a gene: 9.

This clonotype came up many times. The chain employs TRBV12-3 or TRBV12-4 and TRBJ1-2; D not certain. This CDR3 has 11 amino acids. V was trimmed by 6 bases and J by 13 bases, leaving 15 bases between them. The CDR3 loop reads CASSQTLGGTF. The DNA for the CDR3 is TGTGCCAGCAGCCAGACCCTAGGTGGCACCTTC.

This clonotype was found a few times. The V gene is TRBV5-6, the J gene TRBJ1-2, with D uncertain. V dropped 3 bases and J dropped 8 bases, with 20 bases sitting between them. This CDR3 has 15 residues. CDR1 is SGHDT and CDR2 is YYEEEE in the germline V gene. The CDR3 is CASSSLLDGPLGYTF. The CDR3 coding sequence is TGTGCCAGCAGCTCGCTACTGGACGGACCCTTGGGCTACACCTTC. The whole variable domain, remainder taken from reference TRBV5-6 and TRBJ1-2, is DAGVTQSPTHLIKTRGQQVTLRCSPKSGHDTVSWYQQALGQGPQFIFQYYEEEERQRGNFPDRFSGHQFPNYSSELNVNALLLGDSALYLCASSSLLDGPLGYTFGSGTRLTVV.

This clonotype was recorded many times. V and J are TRBV2 and TRBJ1-5; 7 bases align to TRBD1. In germline, CDR1 is SNHLY, CDR2 FYNNEI. The J segment lost 4 bases and the V segment lost 8 bases, leaving 8 bases of the junction unmatched. The CDR3 is made up of 14 amino acids. CDR3 sequence (DNA): TGTGCCAGCGGGGACAGAGGCTGGAATCAGCCCCAGCATTTT. Translating gives CASGDRGWNQPQHF. The entire variable domain, with the rest obtained from reference TRBV2 and TRBJ1-5, is as follows: EPEVTQTPSHQVTQMGQEVILRCVPISNHLYFYWYRQILGQKVEFLVSFYNNEISEKSEIFDDQFSVERPDGSNFTLKIRSTKLEDSAMYFCASGDRGWNQPQHFGDGTRLSIL.

This clonotype showed up many times. The chain recombines TRBV5-5 with TRBJ1-1; D might be TRBD1 (5 bases). With 3 bases removed from V and 0 bases from J, the gap between germline ends came to 12 bases. CDR3 length: 15 residues. From germline, CDR1 is SGHKS and CDR2 YYEKEE (reference sequence). The CDR3: CASSSGTGLNTEAFF. CDR3 sequence (DNA): TGTGCCAGCAGCTCCGGGACGGGCTTGAACACTGAAGCTTTCTTT.

This clonotype was observed at least ten times. The rearrangement joins TRBV18 to TRBJ1-1; no reliable D call. Germline V gives CDR1 KGHSH, CDR2 LQKENI. V was pared by 6 bases and J by 7 bases, with 15 bases between. This CDR3 has 13 residues. CDR3 nucleotide sequence: TGTGCCAGCTCCCCAAACGGAGGCAGTGAAGCTTTCTTT. Translating gives CASSPNGGSEAFF.

The chain carries TRBV4-1 and TRBJ1-5; D remains ambiguous. The germline V gene encodes CDR1 MGHRA and CDR2 YSYEKL. The CDR3 totals 14 residues. Deletions cut 0 bases from V and 7 bases from J, with 10 bases between. The CDR3 sequence: CASSQDGTVQPQHF. The CDR3 coding sequence is TGCGCCAGCAGCCAAGATGGCACAGTCCAGCCCCAGCATTTT.

Only a few counts were recorded for this clonotype. The rearrangement uses TRBV11-2 and TRBJ2-7; 9 nucleotides match TRBD1. The CDR3 is made up of 14 amino acids. Per germline, CDR1 SGHAT and CDR2 FQNNGV. The J segment lost 1 base and the V segment lost 6 bases, leaving 4 bases of the junction unmatched. The DNA for the CDR3 is TGTGCCAGCAGGACCGGGACAGGGTCCTACGAGCAGTACTTC. Translating it yields CASRTGTGSYEQYF. Variable domain in full (rest from reference TRBV11-2 and TRBJ2-7): EAGVAQSPRYKIIEKRQSVAFWCNPISGHATLYWYQQILGQGPKLLIQFQNNGVVDDSQLPKDRFSAERLKGVDSTLKIQPAKLEDSAVYLCASRTGTGSYEQYFGPGTRLTVT.

This clonotype was observed at least ten times. The chain carries TRBV4-1 and TRBJ2-7; D not certain. Per the germline V gene, CDR1 is MGHRA and CDR2 is YSYEKL. This CDR3 region has 15 residues. V was trimmed by 1 base and J by 0 bases, leaving 10 bases between them. The CDR3: CASSQVADRSYEQYF. CDR3 in DNA: TGCGCCAGCAGCCAAGTTGCGGATCGCTCCTACGAGCAGTACTTC.

V gene TRBV6-1 combines with J gene TRBJ2-1, with 10 bases aligning to TRBD1. The germline V gene has CDR1 MNHNS and CDR2 SASEGT. The CDR3 contains 17 residues. The ends lost 4 bases at V and 2 bases at J; junction bases unmatched: 8. The CDR3 sequence is CASSAYYGTGAYNEQFF. CDR3 in DNA: TGTGCCAGCAGTGCCTACTACGGGACAGGGGCCTACAATGAGCAGTTCTTC.